Below, 21 T cell receptor beta chains from the same sample are listed, as sequenced in a study of chemoradiotherapy in HPV16-positive cancers. Measured with immunoSEQ multiplex PCR; TCRdb has only the in-frame clones, and not every one. Seen here are around 19,000 clones, approximately 90% observed once, and the top ten hold roughly 14%. The specimen was blood, collected from a patient who underwent chemoradiotherapy. Receptor source: a human donor with HPV-associated anogenital cancer.

The V and J genes are TRBV18 and TRBJ2-7; 12 nucleotides agree with TRBD2. The germline gives CDR1 KGHSH, CDR2 LQKENI. Trimming at V came to 3 bases and at J to 6 bases, leaving 6 bases not matched to a gene. CDR3 size: 15 residues. CDR3 in amino acids: CASSPPTSGGGEQYF. The CDR3 DNA sequence: TGTGCCAGCTCACCGCCGACTAGCGGGGGAGGCGAGCAGTACTTC.

The rearrangement joins TRBV5-1 to TRBJ1-6; D perhaps matches TRBD1 (6 bases). Germline V gene lookup returns CDR1 SGHRS and CDR2 YFSETQ. V lost 0 bases and J lost 7, with 14 bases in between. CDR3 length: 16 amino acids. CDR3 region: CASSLGQGFWNSPLHF. CDR3 nucleotides: TGCGCCAGCAGCTTGGGCCAGGGGTTCTGGAATTCACCCCTCCACTTT.

Here the CDR3 DNA reads TGTGCCAGCAGCCCCCACCCTCAGGGCCCTATGAACACTGAAGCTTTCTTT. Encoded protein: CASSPHPQGPMNTEAFF. The rearrangement joins TRBV7-6 to TRBJ1-1; a weak D match, TRBD1 (5 bases). Germline V gene data show CDR1 as SGHVS and CDR2 as FNYEAQ. The CDR3 extends over 17 amino acids. Trimming took 5 bases from V and 0 from J, leaving 19 bases between them.

This chain uses TRBV6-1 with TRBJ2-7, with 13 bases lining up with TRBD2. CDR3 length: 15 residues. Germline V gives CDR1 MNHNS, CDR2 SASEGT. Trimming removed 8 bases from V and 5 bases from J; junction bases left unmatched: 9. This CDR3 is CASVRPGLAGHEQYF. The CDR3 DNA reads TGTGCCAGCGTCCGGCCGGGACTAGCGGGGCACGAGCAGTACTTC.

The gene calls are TRBV29-1 and TRBJ1-4; 9 bases line up with TRBD1. V lost 6 bases to trimming and J lost 4 bases; unmatched junction nucleotides: 3. The CDR3 is 13 amino acids. Germline loops: CDR1 SQVTM, CDR2 ANQGSEA. DNA for the CDR3: TGCAGCGTAGGGGACAGGGTTAATGAAAAACTGTTTTTT. Protein product: CSVGDRVNEKLFF.

The CDR3 loop is CASSRPGLGEETQYF. CDR3 in DNA: TGTGCCAGCTCACGACCAGGACTGGGGGAAGAGACCCAGTACTTC. This rearrangement joins TRBV18 to TRBJ2-5; D tentatively fits TRBD1 or TRBD2 (5 bases each). Germline V lookup: CDR1 KGHSH, CDR2 LQKENI. This CDR3 has 15 residues. The V end lost 4 bases, the J end lost 3 bases, and 15 bases lay between the germline ends.

The genes are TRBV7-9 and TRBJ2-3; D is uncertain. There are 12 residues in the CDR3. Trimming removed 3 bases at V and 3 bases at J, with 4 bases between. The germline V gene encodes CDR1 SEHNR and CDR2 FQNEAQ (reference sequence). The CDR3 DNA reads TGTGCCAGCAGCTTCTCGACAGATACGCAGTATTTT. Translated: CASSFSTDTQYF.

The V call is TRBV28, the J call TRBJ2-3; D uncertain. V was trimmed by 3 bases and J by 2 bases, leaving 9 bases between them. The CDR3 loop spans 14 amino acids. Germline CDR1 is MDHEN and CDR2 is SYDVKM. The CDR3 is CASSFPQVTDTQYF. The CDR3 DNA is TGTGCCAGCAGTTTCCCACAAGTCACAGATACGCAGTATTTT.

This clone occurred once. The chain has TRBV5-1 and TRBJ2-7, with a tentative D call TRBD1 (6 bases). The germline CDR1 and CDR2 sequences are SGHRS and YFSETQ. This CDR3 is built from 14 residues. V dropped 4 bases and J dropped 3 bases, with 14 bases sitting between them. This chain's CDR3 is CASSTTGDGYEQYF. The DNA of the CDR3 is TGCGCCAGCAGCACGACAGGTGATGGCTACGAGCAGTACTTC. Looking up the rest from reference TRBV5-1 and TRBJ2-7 gives the full variable domain: KAGVTQTPRYLIKTRGQQVTLSCSPISGHRSVSWYQQTPGQGLQFLFEYFSETQRNKGNFPGRFSGRQFSNSRSEMNVSTLELGDSALYLCASSTTGDGYEQYFGPGTRLTVT.

The count of this clone is one. V and J are TRBV6-5 and TRBJ2-4, with TRBD1 identical over 9 bases. The CDR3 length is 13 residues. CDR1 MNHEY and CDR2 SVGAGI come from the germline V gene. Unmatched junction bases numbered 5, after V lost 6 bases and J lost 8 bases. The CDR3 is CASRQTGGDIQYF. The CDR3 coding sequence is TGTGCCAGCAGGCAGACAGGGGGGGACATTCAGTACTTC.

This clone has a handful of counts. The chain has TRBV5-1 and TRBJ2-5; weak D call: TRBD1 (6 bases). This CDR3 contains 15 residues. The V and J ends lost 4 bases and 4 bases respectively, with 17 bases between them. In germline, CDR1 is SGHRS, CDR2 YFSETQ. The CDR3 region is CASSPEGLGGETQYF. CDR3 DNA sequence: TGCGCCAGCAGCCCTGAAGGGCTAGGGGGAGAGACCCAGTACTTC. Using reference TRBV5-1 and TRBJ2-5 for the parts outside the CDR3, the full variable domain is KAGVTQTPRYLIKTRGQQVTLSCSPISGHRSVSWYQQTPGQGLQFLFEYFSETQRNKGNFPGRFSGRQFSNSRSEMNVSTLELGDSALYLCASSPEGLGGETQYFGPGTRLLVL.

The chain joins TRBV9 to TRBJ1-1; no reliable D call. CDR1 and CDR2 from the germline V gene are SGDLS and YYNGEE. This CDR3 region has 16 residues. The germline V and J ends were trimmed by 0 bases and 1 base, with 13 bases remaining between them. CDR3 nucleotide sequence: TGTGCCAGCAGCGTAGTTGTAAGTGTGGGGAACACTGAAGCTTTCTTT. It translates to CASSVVVSVGNTEAFF.

This sequence joins TRBV6-6 and TRBJ1-2; D is unresolved. V lost 4 bases, J lost 3 bases, and 18 bases lay in between. The germline V gene encodes CDR1 MNHNY and CDR2 SVGAGI (reference sequence). The CDR3 extends over 16 amino acids. The CDR3 loop reads CASSSPTKPGDYGYTF. The CDR3 bases are TGTGCCAGCAGTTCCCCGACAAAGCCGGGAGACTATGGCTACACCTTC.

The chain is built from TRBV23-1 and TRBJ2-3, with TRBD1 matching 7 bases. TRBV23-1 counts as an open reading frame of uncertain function. This CDR3 has 15 residues. V dropped 5 bases and J dropped 2; count of bases not matched to a gene: 7. The CDR3: CASSSGTANTDTQYF. The DNA of the CDR3 is TGCGCCAGCAGTTCCGGGACAGCTAACACAGATACGCAGTATTTT.

J is TRBJ2-2 and V is TRBV11-3; 7 bases align to TRBD1. With V trimmed by 5 bases and J by 0 bases, 6 bases remained unmatched. This CDR3 contains 16 residues. Germline V gene data show CDR1 as SGHNT and CDR2 as YENEEA. The CDR3 here is CASSPPGTANTGELFF. The CDR3 DNA reads as TGTGCCAGCAGCCCTCCCGGGACAGCGAACACCGGGGAGCTGTTTTTT.

The chain has TRBV18 and TRBJ1-5, with 11 nucleotides matching TRBD1. V gave up 2 bases and J gave up 6 bases; unmatched junction bases: 3. The CDR3 runs to 15 residues. Looked up from germline, CDR1 is KGHSH and CDR2 is LQKENI. Written as DNA, the CDR3 is TGTGCCAGCTCACCAGGACAGGGGGCGGGTCAGCCCCAGCATTTT. Its protein is CASSPGQGAGQPQHF. Based on the CDR3 plus reference TRBV18 and TRBJ1-5, the full variable domain is NAGVMQNPRHLVRRRGQEARLRCSPMKGHSHVYWYRQLPEEGLKFMVYLQKENIIDESGMPKERFSAEFPKEGPSILRIQQVVRGDSAAYFCASSPGQGAGQPQHFGDGTRLSIL.

The chain combines TRBV4-1 with TRBJ1-5; weak D call: TRBD1 (6 bases). The V end was cut by 7 bases, the J end by 1 base, with 11 bases between. In germline, CDR1 is MGHRA, CDR2 YSYEKL. CDR3 length equals 14 residues. The CDR3 region has the DNA TGCGCCAGCAAAGTGAGGGGGAGCAATCAGCCCCAGCATTTT. This codes for CASKVRGSNQPQHF.

The chain uses TRBV7-8 and TRBJ2-7; D gene uncertain. This CDR3 region has 14 residues. The germline CDR1 and CDR2 sequences are SGHVS and FQNEAQ. V lost 2 bases and J lost 0, with 8 bases in between. The CDR3 sequence: CASSLKESSYEQYF. Here the CDR3 DNA reads TGTGCCAGCAGCTTAAAAGAGAGCTCCTACGAGCAGTACTTC.

The chain combines TRBV5-1 with TRBJ1-2; 7 nucleotides match TRBD1. The CDR3 covers 13 residues. Losses at the gene ends were 4 bases for V and 7 bases for J; bases not matched to a gene: 7. Germline CDR1 is SGHRS and CDR2 is YFSETQ. The CDR3 coding sequence is TGCGCCAGCAGCCTCACAGGGGATGCTGGCTACACCTTC. This encodes CASSLTGDAGYTF.

This sequence joins TRBV6-5 and TRBJ1-2; no firm D call. Trimming took 3 bases from V and 4 from J, leaving 18 bases between them. The CDR3 has 16 residues. Germline CDR1 reads MNHEY; CDR2 reads SVGAGI. This chain's CDR3 is CASSYSYGGRSYGYTF. The CDR3 coding sequence is TGTGCCAGCAGTTATTCTTATGGAGGCAGGAGCTATGGCTACACCTTC.

V usage is TRBV15 and J usage is TRBJ2-3, with 15 bases identical to TRBD2. The CDR3 has 17 residues. CDR1 and CDR2 (germline): LNHNV, YYDKDF (reference sequence). Losses at the gene ends were 5 bases for V and 3 bases for J; bases not matched to a gene: 6. The CDR3 sequence is CATSGGLAGGATDTQYF. The CDR3 DNA reads as TGTGCCACCAGCGGGGGACTAGCGGGGGGCGCAACAGATACGCAGTATTTT.